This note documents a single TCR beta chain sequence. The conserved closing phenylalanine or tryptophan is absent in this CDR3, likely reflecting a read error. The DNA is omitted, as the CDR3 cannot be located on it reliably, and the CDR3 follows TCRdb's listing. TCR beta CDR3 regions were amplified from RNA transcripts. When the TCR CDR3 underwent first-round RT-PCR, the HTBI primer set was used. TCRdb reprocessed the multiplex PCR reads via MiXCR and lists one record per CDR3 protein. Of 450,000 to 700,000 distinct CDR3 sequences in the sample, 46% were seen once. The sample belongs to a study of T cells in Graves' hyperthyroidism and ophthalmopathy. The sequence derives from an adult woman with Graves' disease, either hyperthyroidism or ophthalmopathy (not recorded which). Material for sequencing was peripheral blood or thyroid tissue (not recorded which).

The CDR3 here is CSARDDAYS. The genes are TRBV20-1 and TRBJ1-1. Germline CDR1 is DFQATT and CDR2 is SNEGSKA (reference sequence). Including both end residues, the CDR3 is 9 amino acids long.